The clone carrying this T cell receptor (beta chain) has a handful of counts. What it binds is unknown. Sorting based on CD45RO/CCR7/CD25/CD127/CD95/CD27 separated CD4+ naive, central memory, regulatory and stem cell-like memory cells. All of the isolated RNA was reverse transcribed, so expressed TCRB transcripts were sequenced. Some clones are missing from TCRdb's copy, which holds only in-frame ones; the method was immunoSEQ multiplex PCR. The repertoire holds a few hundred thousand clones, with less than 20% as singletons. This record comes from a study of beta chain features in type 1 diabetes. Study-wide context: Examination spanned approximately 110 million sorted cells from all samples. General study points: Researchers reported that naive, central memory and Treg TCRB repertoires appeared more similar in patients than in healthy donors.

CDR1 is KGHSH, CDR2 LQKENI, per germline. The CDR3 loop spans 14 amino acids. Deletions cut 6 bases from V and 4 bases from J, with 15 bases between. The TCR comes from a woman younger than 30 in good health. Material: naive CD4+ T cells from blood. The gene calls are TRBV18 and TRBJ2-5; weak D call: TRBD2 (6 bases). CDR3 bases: TGTGCCAGCTCGCCCGGCGGGGAGTCAGAGACCCAGTACTTC. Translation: CASSPGGESETQYF.